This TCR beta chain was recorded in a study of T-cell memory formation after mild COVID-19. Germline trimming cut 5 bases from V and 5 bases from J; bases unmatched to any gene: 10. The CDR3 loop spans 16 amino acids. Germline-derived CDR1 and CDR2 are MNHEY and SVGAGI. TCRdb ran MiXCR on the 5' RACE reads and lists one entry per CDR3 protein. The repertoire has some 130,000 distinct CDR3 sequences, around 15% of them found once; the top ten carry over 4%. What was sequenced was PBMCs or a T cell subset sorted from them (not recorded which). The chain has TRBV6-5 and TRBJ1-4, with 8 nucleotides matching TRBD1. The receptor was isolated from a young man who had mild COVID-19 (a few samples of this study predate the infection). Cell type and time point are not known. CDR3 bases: TGTGCCAGCAGTGCCTTCCGGACAGGGACGAATGAAAAACTGTTTTTT. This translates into CASSAFRTGTNEKLFF.